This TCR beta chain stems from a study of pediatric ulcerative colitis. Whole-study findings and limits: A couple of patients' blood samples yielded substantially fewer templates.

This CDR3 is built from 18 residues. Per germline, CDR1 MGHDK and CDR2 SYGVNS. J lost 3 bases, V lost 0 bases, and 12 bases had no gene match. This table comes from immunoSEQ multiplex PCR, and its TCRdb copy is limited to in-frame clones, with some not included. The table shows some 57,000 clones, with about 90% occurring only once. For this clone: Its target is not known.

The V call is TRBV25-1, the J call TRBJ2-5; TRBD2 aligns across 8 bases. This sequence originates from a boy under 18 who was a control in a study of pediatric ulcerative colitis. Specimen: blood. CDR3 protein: CASSEYLGGREGKETQYF. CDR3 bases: TGTGCCAGCAGTGAATATCTTGGGGGCCGGGAGGGAAAAGAGACCCAGTACTTC.